The 6 T cell receptor beta chains presented below share a single source sample, sequenced in a study of blood T cell repertoires in COVID-19 (dated by TCRdb to 2020 to 2022). Library preparation employed the immunoSEQ multiplex PCR assay. The immuneACCESS repertoire file appears here via TCRdb, limited to in-frame rearrangements. These files lack a portion of the clones; in checked studies, under half of the deficit traces to unresolved V genes, and the cause of the others is not known. The sample profile shows roughly 9,200 clones; around 80% of them were found once. Of the sample, roughly 24% falls within the top ten clones. The sample was peripheral blood. These receptors came from a man aged 55 to 69 with active COVID-19.

The rearrangement joins TRBV2 to TRBJ2-1, with 11 bases that match TRBD2. The CDR3 is made up of 16 amino acids. The V segment lost 4 bases and the J segment 8 bases; nucleotides outside the gene matches: 10. CDR1 is SNHLY, CDR2 FYNNEI, per germline. The CDR3 nucleotides read TGTGCCAGCAGTGCTCCGGGACTAGCGGCGGCGCATGAGCAGTTCTTC. Translated: CASSAPGLAAAHEQFF. Drawing the rest from reference TRBV2 and TRBJ2-1, the complete variable domain is EPEVTQTPSHQVTQMGQEVILRCVPISNHLYFYWYRQILGQKVEFLVSFYNNEISEKSEIFDDQFSVERPDGSNFTLKIRSTKLEDSAMYFCASSAPGLAAAHEQFFGPGTRLTVL.

The chain has TRBV2 and TRBJ2-3, with D unclear. CDR1 SNHLY and CDR2 FYNNEI come from the germline V gene. The CDR3 consists of 12 residues. V was pared by 6 bases and J by 4 bases, with 8 bases between. CDR3 amino acids: CASSQDSDTQYF. CDR3 DNA sequence: TGTGCCAGCAGCCAGGATTCAGATACGCAGTATTTT.

V is TRBV19 and J is TRBJ2-2; 8 nucleotides agree with TRBD2. Per the germline V gene, CDR1 is LNHDA and CDR2 is SQIVND (reference sequence). The CDR3 length is 15 residues. Trimming cost V 6 bases and J 6 bases; bases outside gene matches: 9. The CDR3 loop is CASRLSGVGPGELFF. CDR3 in DNA: TGTGCCAGTAGACTTAGCGGGGTGGGCCCCGGGGAGCTGTTTTTT.

The chain recombines TRBV2 with TRBJ1-6; tentatively, D is TRBD1 (5 bases). Per the germline V gene, CDR1 is SNHLY and CDR2 is FYNNEI. With 1 base removed from V and 9 bases from J, the gap between germline ends came to 10 bases. The CDR3 is 14 residues long. The CDR3 loop is CASSEVGGFSPLHF. The CDR3 bases are TGTGCCAGCAGTGAAGTTGGGGGGTTTTCACCCCTCCACTTT.

This clone was observed once. The chain combines TRBV19 with TRBJ2-7; D unclear. The V gene lost 4 bases and the J gene lost 0 bases, with 4 bases spanning the gap. Germline CDR1 is LNHDA and CDR2 is SQIVND (reference sequence). This CDR3 is 12 amino acids long. CDR3 amino acids: CASSRSSYEQYF. The CDR3 nucleotides read TGTGCCAGTAGTAGGAGCTCCTACGAGCAGTACTTC.

The chain recombines TRBV28 with TRBJ2-5; D may be TRBD2 (6 bases). Germline V lookup: CDR1 MDHEN, CDR2 SYDVKM. Deletions cut 3 bases from V and 0 bases from J, with 11 bases between. This CDR3 contains 15 residues. CDR3: CASSLAEGHQETQYF. In nucleotides, the CDR3 is TGTGCCAGCAGTTTGGCGGAGGGGCACCAAGAGACCCAGTACTTC.